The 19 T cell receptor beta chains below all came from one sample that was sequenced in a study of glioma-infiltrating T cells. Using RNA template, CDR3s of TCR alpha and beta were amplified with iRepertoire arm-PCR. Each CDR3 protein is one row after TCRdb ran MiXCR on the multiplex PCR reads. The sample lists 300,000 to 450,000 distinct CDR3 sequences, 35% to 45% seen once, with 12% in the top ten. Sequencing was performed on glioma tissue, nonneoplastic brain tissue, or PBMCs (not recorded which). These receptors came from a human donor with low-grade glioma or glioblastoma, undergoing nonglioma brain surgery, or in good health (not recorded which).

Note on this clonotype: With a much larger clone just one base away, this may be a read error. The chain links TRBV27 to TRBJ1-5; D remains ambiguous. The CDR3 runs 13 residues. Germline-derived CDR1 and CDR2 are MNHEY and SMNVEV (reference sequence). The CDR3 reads CASSWAGNQHQHF. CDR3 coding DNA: TGTGCCAGCAGTTGGGCTGGCAATCAGCACCAGCATTTT.

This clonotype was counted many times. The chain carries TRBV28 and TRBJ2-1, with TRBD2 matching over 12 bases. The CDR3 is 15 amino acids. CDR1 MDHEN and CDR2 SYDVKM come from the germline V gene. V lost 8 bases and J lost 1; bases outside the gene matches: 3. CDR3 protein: CASSLAGGSYNEQFF. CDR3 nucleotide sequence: TGTGCCAGCTCCCTAGCGGGAGGGTCCTACAATGAGCAGTTCTTC.

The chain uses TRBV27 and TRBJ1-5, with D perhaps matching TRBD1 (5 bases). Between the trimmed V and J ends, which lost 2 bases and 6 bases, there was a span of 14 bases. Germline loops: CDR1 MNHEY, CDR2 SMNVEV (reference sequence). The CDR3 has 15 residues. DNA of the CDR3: TGTGCCAGCAGTTTAGCGAAAGGGGCCAGTCAGCCCCAGCATTTT. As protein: CASSLAKGASQPQHF.

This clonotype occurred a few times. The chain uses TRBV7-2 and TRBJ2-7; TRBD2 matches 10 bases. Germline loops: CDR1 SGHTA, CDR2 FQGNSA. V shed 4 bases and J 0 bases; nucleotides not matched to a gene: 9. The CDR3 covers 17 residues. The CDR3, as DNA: TGTGCCAGCAGCTCGGGTCCTAGCGGGGGAAGCTCCTACGAGCAGTACTTC. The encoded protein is CASSSGPSGGSSYEQYF. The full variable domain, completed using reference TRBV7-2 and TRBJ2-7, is GAGVSQSPSNKVTEKGKDVELRCDPISGHTALYWYRQSLGQGLEFLIYFQGNSAPDKSGLPSDRFSAERTGGSVSTLTIQRTQQEDSAVYLCASSSGPSGGSSYEQYFGPGTRLTVT.

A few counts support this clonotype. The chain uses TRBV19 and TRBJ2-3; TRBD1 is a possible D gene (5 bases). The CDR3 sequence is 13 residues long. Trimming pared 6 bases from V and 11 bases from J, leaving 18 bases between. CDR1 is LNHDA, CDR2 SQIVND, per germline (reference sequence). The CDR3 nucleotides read TGTGCCAGTAGGACCGACCGGACAAGAGGGCAGTATTTT. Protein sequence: CASRTDRTRGQYF.

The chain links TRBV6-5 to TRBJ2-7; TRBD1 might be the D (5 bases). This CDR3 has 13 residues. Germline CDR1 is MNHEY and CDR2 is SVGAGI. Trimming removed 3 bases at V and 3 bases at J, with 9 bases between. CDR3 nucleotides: TGTGCCAGCAGTTATGCCAGGGACTACGAGCAGTACTTC. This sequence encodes CASSYARDYEQYF.

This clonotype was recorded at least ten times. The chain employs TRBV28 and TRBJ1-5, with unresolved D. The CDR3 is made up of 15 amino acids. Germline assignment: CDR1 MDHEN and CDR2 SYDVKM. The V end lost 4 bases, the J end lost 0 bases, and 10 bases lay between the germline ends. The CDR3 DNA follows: TGTGCCAGCAGTTGGGTGGGTTATAGCAATCAGCCCCAGCATTTT. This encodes CASSWVGYSNQPQHF.

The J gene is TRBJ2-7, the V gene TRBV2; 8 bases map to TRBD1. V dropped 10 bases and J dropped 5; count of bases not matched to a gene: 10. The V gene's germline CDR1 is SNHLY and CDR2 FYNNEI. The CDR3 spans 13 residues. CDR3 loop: CAISDRVSHEQYF. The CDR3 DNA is TGTGCCATCTCGGACAGGGTTTCCCACGAGCAGTACTTC.

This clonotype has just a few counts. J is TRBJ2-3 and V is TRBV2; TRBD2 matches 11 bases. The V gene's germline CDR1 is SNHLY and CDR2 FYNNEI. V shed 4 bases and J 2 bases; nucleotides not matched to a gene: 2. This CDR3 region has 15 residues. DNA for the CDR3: TGTGCCAGCAGTGGGGGACTAGCGGACACAGATACGCAGTATTTT. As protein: CASSGGLADTDTQYF.

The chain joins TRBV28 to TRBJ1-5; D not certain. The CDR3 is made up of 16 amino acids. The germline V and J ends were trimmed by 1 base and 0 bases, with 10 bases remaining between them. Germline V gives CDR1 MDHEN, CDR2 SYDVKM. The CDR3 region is CASSLSWFYSNQPQHF. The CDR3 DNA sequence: TGTGCCAGCAGTTTATCGTGGTTCTATAGCAATCAGCCCCAGCATTTT.

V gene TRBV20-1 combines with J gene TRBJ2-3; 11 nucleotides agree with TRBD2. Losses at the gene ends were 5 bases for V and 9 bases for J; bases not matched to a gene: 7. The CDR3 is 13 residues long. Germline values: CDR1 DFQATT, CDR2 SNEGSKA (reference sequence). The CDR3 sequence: CSAEPSGRKTQYF. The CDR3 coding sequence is TGCAGTGCTGAACCTAGCGGGAGGAAAACGCAGTATTTT.

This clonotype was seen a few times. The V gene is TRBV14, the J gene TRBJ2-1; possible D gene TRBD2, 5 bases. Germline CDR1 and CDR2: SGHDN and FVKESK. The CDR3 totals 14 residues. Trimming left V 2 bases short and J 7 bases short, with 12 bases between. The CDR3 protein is CASSQWGAWNEQFF. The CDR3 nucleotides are TGTGCCAGCAGCCAATGGGGAGCGTGGAATGAGCAGTTCTTC.

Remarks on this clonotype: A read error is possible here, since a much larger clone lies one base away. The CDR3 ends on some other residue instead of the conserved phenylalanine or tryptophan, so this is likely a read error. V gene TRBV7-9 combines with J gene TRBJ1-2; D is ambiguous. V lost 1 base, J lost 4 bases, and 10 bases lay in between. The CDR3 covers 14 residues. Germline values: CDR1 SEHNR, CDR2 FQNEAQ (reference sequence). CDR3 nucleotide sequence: TGTGCCAGCAGCTTAGACAGAGTATTCTATGGCTACACCATC. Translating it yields CASSLDRVFYGYTI.

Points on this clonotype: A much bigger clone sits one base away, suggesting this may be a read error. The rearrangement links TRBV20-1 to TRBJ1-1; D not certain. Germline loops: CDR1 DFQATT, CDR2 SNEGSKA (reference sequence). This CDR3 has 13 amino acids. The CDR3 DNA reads TGCATTGCTAGAGATCGGAAGAACACTGAAGCTTTCTTT. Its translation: CIARDRKNTEAFF.

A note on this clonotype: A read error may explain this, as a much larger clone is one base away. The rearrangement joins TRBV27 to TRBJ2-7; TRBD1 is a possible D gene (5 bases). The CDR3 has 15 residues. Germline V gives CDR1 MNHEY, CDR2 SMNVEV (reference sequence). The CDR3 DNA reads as TGTGCCAGCAGTTTTGGGAAACAGGTCATCTACGAGCGGTACTTC. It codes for CASSFGKQVIYERYF.

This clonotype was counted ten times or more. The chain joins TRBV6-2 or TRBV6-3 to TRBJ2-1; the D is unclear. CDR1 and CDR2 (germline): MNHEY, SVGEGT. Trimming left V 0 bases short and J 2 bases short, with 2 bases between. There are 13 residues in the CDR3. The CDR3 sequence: CASSYSTYNEQFF. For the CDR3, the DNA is TGTGCCAGCAGTTACTCGACCTACAATGAGCAGTTCTTC.

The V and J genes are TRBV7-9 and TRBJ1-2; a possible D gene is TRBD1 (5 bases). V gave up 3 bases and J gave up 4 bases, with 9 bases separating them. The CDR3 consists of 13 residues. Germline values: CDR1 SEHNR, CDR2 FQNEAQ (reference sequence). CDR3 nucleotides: TGTGCCAGCAGCTTTGACAGCGGCTATGGCTACACCTTC. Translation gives CASSFDSGYGYTF. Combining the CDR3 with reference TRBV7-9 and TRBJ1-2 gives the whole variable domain DTGVSQNPRHKITKRGQNVTFRCDPISEHNRLYWYRQTLGQGPEFLTYFQNEAQLEKSRLLSDRFSAERPKGSFSTLEIQRTEQGDSAMYLCASSFDSGYGYTFGSGTRLTVV.

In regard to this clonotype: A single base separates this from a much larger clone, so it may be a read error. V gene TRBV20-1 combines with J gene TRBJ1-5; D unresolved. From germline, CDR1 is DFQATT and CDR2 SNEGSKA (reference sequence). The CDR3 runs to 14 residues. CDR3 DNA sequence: TGCAGTGCTAGACAGACTGGGAGTCGGCAGCCCCAGGATTTT. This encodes CSARQTGSRQPQDF.

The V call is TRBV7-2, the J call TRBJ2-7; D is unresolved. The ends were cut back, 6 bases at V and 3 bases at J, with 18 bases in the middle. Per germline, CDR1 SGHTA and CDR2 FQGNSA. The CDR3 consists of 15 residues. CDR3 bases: TGTGCCAGCAGGCAGATACAGCGTCACGGCTACGAGCAGTACTTC. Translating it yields CASRQIQRHGYEQYF.